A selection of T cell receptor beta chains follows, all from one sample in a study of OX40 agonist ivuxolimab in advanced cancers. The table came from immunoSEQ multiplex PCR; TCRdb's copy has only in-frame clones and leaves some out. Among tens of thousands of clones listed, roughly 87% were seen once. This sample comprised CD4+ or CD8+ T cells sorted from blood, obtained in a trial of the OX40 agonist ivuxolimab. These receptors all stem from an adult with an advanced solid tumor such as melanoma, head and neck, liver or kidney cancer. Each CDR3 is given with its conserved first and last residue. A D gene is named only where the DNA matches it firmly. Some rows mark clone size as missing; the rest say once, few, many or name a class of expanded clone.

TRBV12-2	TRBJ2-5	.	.	TGTGCAAGTCGCAAACCCGACAGGGTGGAAGAGACCCAGTACTTC	CASRKPDRVEETQYF
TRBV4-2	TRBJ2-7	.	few	TGTGCCAGCAGCCAAGAGGAGGCTTCCCCGACCTACGAGCAGTACTTC	CASSQEEASPTYEQYF
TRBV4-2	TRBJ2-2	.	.	TGTGCCAGCAGTTCGTACACCGGGGAGCTGTTTTTT	CASSSYTGELFF
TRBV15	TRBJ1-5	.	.	TGTGCCACCAGCACTAGAACAGTTAGCAATCAGCCCCAGCATTTT	CATSTRTVSNQPQHF
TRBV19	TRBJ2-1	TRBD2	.	TGTGCCAGTAGTATGACTGTGACTAGCGGAACCTACAATGAGCAGTTCTTC	CASSMTVTSGTYNEQFF
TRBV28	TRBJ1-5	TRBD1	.	TGTGCCAGCAGTCCAGACAGGGGCGCCAGCCCAACTCAGCCCCAGCATTTT	CASSPDRGASPTQPQHF
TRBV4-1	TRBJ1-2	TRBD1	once	TGCGCCAGCCAGACAGGGGGCGGCTATGGCTACACCTTC	CASQTGGGYGYTF
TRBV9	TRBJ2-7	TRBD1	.	TGTGCCAGCAGCGTAGAGGGACAGGTGGGCGAGCAGTACTTC	CASSVEGQVGEQYF
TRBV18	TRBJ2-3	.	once	TGTGCCAGCTCACAACTCACAGATACGCAGTATTTT	CASSQLTDTQYF
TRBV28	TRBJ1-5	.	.	TGTGCCAGCAGTGACAGAAGGGGGAGCAATCAGCCCCAGCATTTT	CASSDRRGSNQPQHF
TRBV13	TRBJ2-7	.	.	TGTGCCAGCAGCTTAATCGGGCTCCCCTACGAGCAGTACTTC	CASSLIGLPYEQYF
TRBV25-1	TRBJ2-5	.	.	TGTGCCAGCAGTGGAAACCAAGAGACCCAGTACTTC	CASSGNQETQYF
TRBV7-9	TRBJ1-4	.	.	TGTGCCAGCAGCTACGAGCCAATTCGTAATGAAAAACTGTTTTTT	CASSYEPIRNEKLFF
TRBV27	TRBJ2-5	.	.	TGTGCCAGCAGTTTATCTTGGGGGTTCGGGGAGACCCAGTACTTC	CASSLSWGFGETQYF
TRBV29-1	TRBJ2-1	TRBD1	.	TGCAGCGTCGCCTCGGACAGGGAGAGCAATGAGCAGTTCTTC	CSVASDRESNEQFF
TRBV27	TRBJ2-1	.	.	TGTGCCAGCAGTCCCCGGGCGAGATGGTATGAGCAGTTCTTC	CASSPRARWYEQFF
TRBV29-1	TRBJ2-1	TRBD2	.	TGCAGCGTGAACCAACTAGCGGGCCCTTACAATGAGCAGTTCTTC	CSVNQLAGPYNEQFF
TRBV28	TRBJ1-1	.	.	TGTGCCAGCAGCGACAGGCTCGTCAACACTGAAGCTTTCTTT	CASSDRLVNTEAFF
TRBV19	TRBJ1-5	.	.	TGTGCCAGTCGGCAGGCCCTTGGGAACAATCAGCCCCAGCATTTT	CASRQALGNNQPQHF
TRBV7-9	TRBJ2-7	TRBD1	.	TGTGCCAGCGCCCTGAAGGACAGGGGCCACGAGCAGTACTTC	CASALKDRGHEQYF
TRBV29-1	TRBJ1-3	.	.	TGCAGCGTTGAACTCGATAACTCTGGAAACACCATATATTTT	CSVELDNSGNTIYF
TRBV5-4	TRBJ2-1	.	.	TGTGCCAGCAGCTCTAGCGCTAGCTCCTACAATGAGCAGTTCTTC	CASSSSASSYNEQFF
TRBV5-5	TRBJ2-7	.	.	TGTGCCAGCAGCTTTGCAGGGTCCGAGCAGTACTTC	CASSFAGSEQYF
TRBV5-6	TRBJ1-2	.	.	TGTGCCAGCAGCTTTTTGGACTCCCCCGCCTATGGCTACACCTTC	CASSFLDSPAYGYTF
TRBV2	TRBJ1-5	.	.	TGTGCCAGCAAAGGGGGGCTCAATCAGCCCCAGCATTTT	CASKGGLNQPQHF
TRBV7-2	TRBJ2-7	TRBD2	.	TGTGCCAGCAGCTTAGGGCTAGCGGGGACATCCTACGAGCAGTACTTC	CASSLGLAGTSYEQYF
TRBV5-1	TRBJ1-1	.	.	TGCGCCAGCAGCCCGTTCGGACCCGGGAACACTGAAGCTTTCTTT	CASSPFGPGNTEAFF
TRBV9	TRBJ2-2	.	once	TGTGCCAGCAGCGTAGTCGCGGTCACCGGGGAGCTGTTTTTT	CASSVVAVTGELFF
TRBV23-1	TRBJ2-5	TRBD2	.	TGCGCCAGCACTCCTCCGAGGACTAGCCGGGAGACCCAGTACTTC	CASTPPRTSRETQYF
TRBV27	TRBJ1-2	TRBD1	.	TGTGCCAGCAGTATGATTCACAGGGGGGAAGCTAACTATGGCTACACCTTC	CASSMIHRGEANYGYTF
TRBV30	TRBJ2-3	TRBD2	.	TGTGCCTGGAAGGGCGGGAGGGCCGGTTCTAAATTCGATACGCAGTATTTT	CAWKGGRAGSKFDTQYF
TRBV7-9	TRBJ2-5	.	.	TGTGCCAGCAGCCTCGGCCACCAAGAGACCCAGTACTTC	CASSLGHQETQYF